The 10 T cell receptor beta chains in this list originate from one sample, sequenced in a study of cytomegalovirus exposure and HLA in healthy donors. The PCR made use of 60 Vbeta and 13 Jbeta primers. Profiled with immunoSEQ multiplex PCR; TCRdb holds only in-frame clones, not every one. Of roughly 80,000 clones in the sample, 70% to 85% were seen once. Specimen: PBMCs. These receptors all come from a middle-aged man in good health and CMV-seropositive.

The chain joins TRBV10-2 to TRBJ1-3, with 8 bases that match TRBD1. CDR1 is WSHSY, CDR2 SAAADI, per germline. Germline trimming cut 7 bases from V and 0 bases from J; bases unmatched to any gene: 14. The CDR3 sequence is 18 residues long. CDR3 nucleotides: TGCGCCAGCAAGACCGGGACAGGCCCCGAGAGCTCTGGAAACACCATATATTTT. Protein: CASKTGTGPESSGNTIYF.

V usage is TRBV5-1 and J usage is TRBJ2-3; D remains unclear. The germline V and J ends were trimmed by 1 base and 12 bases, with 9 bases remaining between them. This CDR3 is 11 amino acids long. Germline V gene sequence: CDR1 SGHRS, CDR2 YFSETQ. The CDR3 DNA is TGCGCCAGCAGCTTGCCCCCAGGACAGTATTTT. Residues: CASSLPPGQYF.

V gene TRBV10-3 combines with J gene TRBJ2-7, with TRBD2 identical over 7 bases. CDR1 ENHRY and CDR2 SYGVKD come from the germline V gene. This CDR3 spans 11 amino acids. V shed 6 bases, J shed 7 bases, and the junction held 3 bases outside the gene matches. For the CDR3, the DNA is TGTGCCATCAGCCAGGGAGGGGAGCAGTACTTC. This sequence encodes CAISQGGEQYF.

This chain links TRBV19 with TRBJ1-5; D is ambiguous. The CDR3 has 15 amino acids. Germline V gene data show CDR1 as LNHDA and CDR2 as SQIVND (reference sequence). The V end lost 3 bases, the J end lost 3 bases, and 12 bases lay between the germline ends. The CDR3 reads CASSIGSRVNQPQHF. Written as DNA, the CDR3 is TGTGCCAGTAGTATTGGGAGTAGGGTCAATCAGCCCCAGCATTTT.

J is TRBJ2-7 and V is TRBV7-3, with D maybe TRBD1 (5 bases). Germline V gene sequence: CDR1 SGHTA, CDR2 FQGTGA. V lost 0 bases and J 2 bases, leaving 11 bases between the germline ends. The CDR3 is 15 amino acids. This CDR3 is CASSLTPTATYEQYF. In DNA form, the CDR3 reads TGTGCCAGCAGCTTAACCCCGACAGCTACCTACGAGCAGTACTTC.

The V gene is TRBV19, the J gene TRBJ2-7; D might be TRBD2 (6 bases). The V end was cut by 3 bases, the J end by 4 bases, with 10 bases between. The CDR3 loop spans 13 amino acids. Germline V lookup: CDR1 LNHDA, CDR2 SQIVND (reference sequence). The chain's CDR3 is CASSMEEGYEQYF. As DNA, the CDR3 is TGTGCCAGTAGTATGGAGGAGGGGTACGAGCAGTACTTC.

This clone was seen a handful of times. The V gene is TRBV10-3, the J gene TRBJ1-1; 9 bases agree with TRBD1. CDR1 and CDR2 from the germline V gene are ENHRY and SYGVKD. This CDR3 has 17 residues. V was pared by 6 bases and J by 5 bases, with 16 bases of the junction left unmatched. This chain's CDR3 is CAIRPSGGTGPGTEAFF. DNA of the CDR3: TGTGCCATCAGACCTTCTGGCGGGACAGGGCCGGGGACTGAAGCTTTCTTT.

This chain's CDR3 is CASSTEASRQETQYF. The CDR3 nucleotides read TGTGCCAGTAGTACCGAGGCAAGCCGGCAAGAGACCCAGTACTTC. The chain links TRBV19 to TRBJ2-5; D unclear. Trimming removed 4 bases from V and 2 bases from J, with 14 bases in between. The CDR3 runs 15 residues. In germline, CDR1 is LNHDA, CDR2 SQIVND (reference sequence).

V gene TRBV9 combines with J gene TRBJ2-1; no definite D call. The CDR3 consists of 13 residues. The ends were cut back, 0 bases at V and 10 bases at J, with 11 bases in the middle. The germline CDR1 and CDR2 sequences are SGDLS and YYNGEE. In nucleotides, the CDR3 is TGTGCCAGCAGCGTAGTTAGTGACGGGGAGCAGTTCTTC. Protein product: CASSVVSDGEQFF.

V and J are TRBV11-2 and TRBJ2-3; TRBD2 aligns across 7 bases. The ends lost 0 bases at V and 6 bases at J; junction bases unmatched: 6. CDR3 length: 15 residues. Germline CDR1 is SGHAT and CDR2 is FQNNGV. CDR3 sequence (DNA): TGTGCCAGCAGCTTAGATGGAGGGAGGGGCGATACGCAGTATTTT. Its protein product is CASSLDGGRGDTQYF. The whole variable domain, filled in from reference TRBV11-2 and TRBJ2-3, reads EAGVAQSPRYKIIEKRQSVAFWCNPISGHATLYWYQQILGQGPKLLIQFQNNGVVDDSQLPKDRFSAERLKGVDSTLKIQPAKLEDSAVYLCASSLDGGRGDTQYFGPGTRLTVL.